The clone carrying this T cell receptor (beta chain) has only a few counts. Its target is unknown. Trimming took 1 base from V and 1 from J; bases not matched to a gene: 5. CDR1 and CDR2 (germline): SGHRS, YFSETQ. The CDR3 has 16 amino acids. Quantitative 5'-RACE with molecular barcodes generated TCR beta libraries. TCRdb re-derived calls from the 5' RACE reads in MiXCR, one entry per CDR3 protein. The data show about 700,000 distinct CDR3 sequences, with around 19% seen just once and about 20% held by the top ten. This sample is drawn from a study of CD8 T cells in ankylosing spondylitis. Findings of the study overall: Made up of eight highly homologous variants, a TCR beta motif appeared characteristic of ankylosing spondylitis blood. Disease-linked clones were reportedly significantly enriched in matched ankylosing spondylitis synovial fluid. The authors found the disease-linked clones to be CD8+ and relatively rare in peripheral blood.

The TCR sequence derives from a male donor with ankylosing spondylitis. The chain is built from TRBV5-1 and TRBJ2-1; TRBD2 aligns across 7 bases. Source material: blood, either unsorted or a sorted T cell fraction (not recorded which). The CDR3 bases are TGCGCCAGCAGCTTGTTGCGGGAGACGTCCTACAATGAGCAGTTCTTC. Protein: CASSLLRETSYNEQFF.